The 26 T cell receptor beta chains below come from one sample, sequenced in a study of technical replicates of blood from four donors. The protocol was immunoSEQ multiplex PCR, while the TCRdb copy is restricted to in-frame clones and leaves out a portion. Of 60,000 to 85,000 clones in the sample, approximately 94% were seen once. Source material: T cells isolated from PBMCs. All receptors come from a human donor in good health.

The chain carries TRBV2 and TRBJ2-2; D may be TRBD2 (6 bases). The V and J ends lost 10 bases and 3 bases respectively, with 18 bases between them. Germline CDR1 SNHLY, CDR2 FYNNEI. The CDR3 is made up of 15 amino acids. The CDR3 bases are TGTGCCACCCGGCGGGGAAGCAGCGACACCGGGGAGCTGTTTTTT. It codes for CATRRGSSDTGELFF.

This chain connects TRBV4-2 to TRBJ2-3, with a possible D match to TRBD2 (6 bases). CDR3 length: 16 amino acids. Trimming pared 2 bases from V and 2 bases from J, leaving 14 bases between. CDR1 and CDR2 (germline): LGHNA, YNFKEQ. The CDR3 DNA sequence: TGTGCCAGCAGCCAAATTAACTCGGGGGACACAGATACGCAGTATTTT. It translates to CASSQINSGDTDTQYF.

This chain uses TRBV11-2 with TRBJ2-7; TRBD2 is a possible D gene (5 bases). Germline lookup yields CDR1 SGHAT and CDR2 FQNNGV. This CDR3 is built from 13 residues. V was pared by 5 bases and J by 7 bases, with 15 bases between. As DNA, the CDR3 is TGTGCCAGCAGCCTCGGACTCCCCCCTGAGCAGTACTTC. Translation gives CASSLGLPPEQYF.

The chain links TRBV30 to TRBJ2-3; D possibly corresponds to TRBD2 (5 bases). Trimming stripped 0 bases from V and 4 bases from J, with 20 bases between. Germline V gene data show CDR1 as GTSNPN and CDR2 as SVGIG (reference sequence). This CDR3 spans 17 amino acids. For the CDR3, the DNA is TGTGCCTGGAGTGTATCATTGGGGAGCTTTGGGTCAGATACGCAGTATTTT. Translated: CAWSVSLGSFGSDTQYF.

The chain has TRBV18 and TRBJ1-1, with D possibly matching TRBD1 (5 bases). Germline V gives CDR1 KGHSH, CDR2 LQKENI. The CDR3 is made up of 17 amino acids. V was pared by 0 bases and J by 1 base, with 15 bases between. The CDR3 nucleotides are TGTGCCAGCTCACCACCAAGGGGCGCTGGTGGGAACACTGAAGCTTTCTTT. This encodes CASSPPRGAGGNTEAFF.

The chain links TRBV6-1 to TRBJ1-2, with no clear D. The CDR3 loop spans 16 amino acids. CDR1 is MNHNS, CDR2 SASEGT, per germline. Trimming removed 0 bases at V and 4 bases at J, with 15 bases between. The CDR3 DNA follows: TGTGCCAGCAGTGAAGCATCGGGGTCAAGTGGCTATGGCTACACCTTC. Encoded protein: CASSEASGSSGYGYTF.

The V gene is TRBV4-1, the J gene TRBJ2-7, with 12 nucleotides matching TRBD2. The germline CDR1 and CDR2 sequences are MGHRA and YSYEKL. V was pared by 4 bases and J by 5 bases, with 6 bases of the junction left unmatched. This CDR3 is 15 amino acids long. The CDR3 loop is CASSRRLAGEDEQYF. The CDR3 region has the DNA TGCGCCAGCAGCCGTAGACTAGCGGGAGAGGACGAGCAGTACTTC.

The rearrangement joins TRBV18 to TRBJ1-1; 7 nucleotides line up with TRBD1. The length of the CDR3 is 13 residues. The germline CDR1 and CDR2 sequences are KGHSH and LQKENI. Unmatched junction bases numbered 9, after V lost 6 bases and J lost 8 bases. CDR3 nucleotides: TGTGCCAGCTCCCCAATACCGGGACAGGAAGCTTTCTTT. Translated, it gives CASSPIPGQEAFF.

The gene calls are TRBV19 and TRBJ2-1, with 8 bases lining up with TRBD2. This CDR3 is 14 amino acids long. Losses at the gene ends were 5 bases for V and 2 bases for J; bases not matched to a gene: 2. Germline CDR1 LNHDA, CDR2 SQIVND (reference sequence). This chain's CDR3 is CASSEAGAYNEQFF. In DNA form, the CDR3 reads TGTGCCAGTAGTGAAGCGGGAGCCTACAATGAGCAGTTCTTC. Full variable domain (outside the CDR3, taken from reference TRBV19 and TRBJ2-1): DGGITQSPKYLFRKEGQNVTLSCEQNLNHDAMYWYRQDPGQGLRLIYYSQIVNDFQKGDIAEGYSVSREKKESFPLTVTSAQKNPTAFYLCASSEAGAYNEQFFGPGTRLTVL.

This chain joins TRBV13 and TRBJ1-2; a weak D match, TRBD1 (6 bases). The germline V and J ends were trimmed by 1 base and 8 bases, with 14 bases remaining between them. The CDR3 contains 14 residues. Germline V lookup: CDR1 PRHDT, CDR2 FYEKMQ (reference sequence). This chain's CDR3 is CASSLDRETYGYTF. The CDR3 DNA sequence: TGTGCCAGCAGCTTAGACAGGGAAACCTACGGCTACACCTTC.

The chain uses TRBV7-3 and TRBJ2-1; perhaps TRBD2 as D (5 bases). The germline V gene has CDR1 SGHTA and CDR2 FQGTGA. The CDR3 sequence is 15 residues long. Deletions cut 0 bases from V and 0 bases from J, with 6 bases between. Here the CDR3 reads CASSLTGSSYNEQFF. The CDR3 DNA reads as TGTGCCAGCAGCTTAACGGGGAGCTCCTACAATGAGCAGTTCTTC.

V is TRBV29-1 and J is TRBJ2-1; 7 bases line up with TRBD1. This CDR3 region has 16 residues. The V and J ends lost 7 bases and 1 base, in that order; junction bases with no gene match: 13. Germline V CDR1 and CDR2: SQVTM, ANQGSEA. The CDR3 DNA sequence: TGCAGCGGGACAATCGAGGACAGGACTTCCTACAATGAGCAGTTCTTC. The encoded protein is CSGTIEDRTSYNEQFF.

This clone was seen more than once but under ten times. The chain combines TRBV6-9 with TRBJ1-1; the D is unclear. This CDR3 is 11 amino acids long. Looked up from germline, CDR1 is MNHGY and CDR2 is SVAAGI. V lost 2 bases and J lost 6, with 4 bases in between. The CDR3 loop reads CASSYPAEAFF. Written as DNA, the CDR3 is TGTGCCAGCAGTTATCCCGCTGAAGCTTTCTTT.

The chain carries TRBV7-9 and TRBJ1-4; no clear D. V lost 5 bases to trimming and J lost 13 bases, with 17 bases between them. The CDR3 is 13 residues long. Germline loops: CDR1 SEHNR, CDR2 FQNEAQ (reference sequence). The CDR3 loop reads CASSPNWEDGLFF. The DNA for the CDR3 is TGTGCCAGCAGCCCCAACTGGGAGGACGGACTGTTTTTT.

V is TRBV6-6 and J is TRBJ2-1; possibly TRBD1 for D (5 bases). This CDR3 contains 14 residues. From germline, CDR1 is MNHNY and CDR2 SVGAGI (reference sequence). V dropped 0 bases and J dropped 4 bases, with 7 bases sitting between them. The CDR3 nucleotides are TGTGCCAGCAGTTACTCGACAGAATACAATGAGCAGTTCTTC. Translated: CASSYSTEYNEQFF.

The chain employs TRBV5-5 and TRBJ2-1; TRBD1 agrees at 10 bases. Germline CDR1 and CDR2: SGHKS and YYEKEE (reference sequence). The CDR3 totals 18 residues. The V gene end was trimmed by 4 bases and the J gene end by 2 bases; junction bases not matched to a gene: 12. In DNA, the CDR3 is TGTGCCAGCAGCCTCCGCCCCGGGACAGGGGAACCCTACAATGAGCAGTTCTTC. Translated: CASSLRPGTGEPYNEQFF.

The CDR3 here is CASSLGLAGEILDEQYF. Here the CDR3 DNA reads TGCGCCAGCAGCTTGGGACTAGCGGGAGAGATACTAGACGAGCAGTACTTC. This rearrangement joins TRBV5-1 to TRBJ2-7; 12 bases align to TRBD2. CDR3 length: 17 residues. V trimming: 0 bases; J trimming: 5 bases; junction bases outside the gene matches: 9. CDR1 is SGHRS, CDR2 YFSETQ, per germline.

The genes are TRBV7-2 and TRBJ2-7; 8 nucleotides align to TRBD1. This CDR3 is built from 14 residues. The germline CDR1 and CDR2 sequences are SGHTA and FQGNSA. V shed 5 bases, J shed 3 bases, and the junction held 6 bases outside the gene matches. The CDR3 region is CASSPGQVSYEQYF. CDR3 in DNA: TGTGCCAGCAGCCCGGGACAGGTGAGCTACGAGCAGTACTTC. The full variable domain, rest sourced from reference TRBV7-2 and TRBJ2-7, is GAGVSQSPSNKVTEKGKDVELRCDPISGHTALYWYRQSLGQGLEFLIYFQGNSAPDKSGLPSDRFSAERTGGSVSTLTIQRTQQEDSAVYLCASSPGQVSYEQYFGPGTRLTVT.

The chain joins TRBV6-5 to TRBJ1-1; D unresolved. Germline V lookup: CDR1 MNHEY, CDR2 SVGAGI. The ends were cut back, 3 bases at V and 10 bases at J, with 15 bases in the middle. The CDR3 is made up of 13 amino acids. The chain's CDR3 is CASSYRERLVAFF. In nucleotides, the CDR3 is TGTGCCAGCAGTTATCGGGAGAGGCTGGTAGCTTTCTTT.

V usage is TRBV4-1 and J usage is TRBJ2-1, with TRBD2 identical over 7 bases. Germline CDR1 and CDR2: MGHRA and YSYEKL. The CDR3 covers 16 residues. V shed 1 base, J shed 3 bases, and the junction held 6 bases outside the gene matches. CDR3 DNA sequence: TGCGCCAGCAGCCAAGTACTAGCGACAAACTACAATGAGCAGTTCTTC. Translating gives CASSQVLATNYNEQFF.

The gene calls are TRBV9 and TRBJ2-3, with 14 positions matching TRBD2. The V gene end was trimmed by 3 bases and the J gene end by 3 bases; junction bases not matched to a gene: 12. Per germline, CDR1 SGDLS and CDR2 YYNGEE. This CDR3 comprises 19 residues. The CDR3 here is CASSAEGTGTSGSTDTQYF. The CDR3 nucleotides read TGTGCCAGCAGCGCCGAGGGGACGGGGACTAGCGGGAGTACAGATACGCAGTATTTT.

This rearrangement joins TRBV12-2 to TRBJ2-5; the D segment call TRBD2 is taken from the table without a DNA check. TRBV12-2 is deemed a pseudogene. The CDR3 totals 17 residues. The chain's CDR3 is CASRSPERREDQETQYF. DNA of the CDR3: TGTGCAAGTCGCTCCCCTGAACGACGGGAGGACCAAGAGACCCAGTACTTC.

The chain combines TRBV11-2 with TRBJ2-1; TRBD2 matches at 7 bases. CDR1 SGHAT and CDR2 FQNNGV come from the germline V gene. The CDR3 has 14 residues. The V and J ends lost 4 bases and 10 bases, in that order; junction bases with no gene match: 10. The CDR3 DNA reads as TGTGCCAGCAGCTGGTGGGGCGGGAGCGGGGAGCAGTTCTTC. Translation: CASSWWGGSGEQFF.

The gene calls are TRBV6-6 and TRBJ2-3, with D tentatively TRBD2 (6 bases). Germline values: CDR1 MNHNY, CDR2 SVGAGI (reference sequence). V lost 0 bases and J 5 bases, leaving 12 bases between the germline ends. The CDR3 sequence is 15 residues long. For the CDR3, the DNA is TGTGCCAGCAGTTACTCGCGGGGACGGGGAGATACGCAGTATTTT. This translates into CASSYSRGRGDTQYF.

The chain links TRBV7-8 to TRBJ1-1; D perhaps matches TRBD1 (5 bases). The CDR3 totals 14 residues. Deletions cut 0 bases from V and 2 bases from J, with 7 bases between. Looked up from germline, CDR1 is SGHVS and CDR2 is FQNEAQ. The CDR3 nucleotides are TGTGCCAGCAGCTTAGCGCGGGGCAACACTGAAGCTTTCTTT. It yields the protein CASSLARGNTEAFF.

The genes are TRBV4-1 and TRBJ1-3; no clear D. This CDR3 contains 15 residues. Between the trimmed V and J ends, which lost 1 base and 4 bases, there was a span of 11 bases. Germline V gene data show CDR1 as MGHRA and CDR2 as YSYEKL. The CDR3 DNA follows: TGCGCCAGCAGCCAAGCACGGGTAACCGGAAACACCATATATTTT. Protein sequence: CASSQARVTGNTIYF.